This paragraph reports one T cell receptor (beta chain). These data belong to a study of blood T cell repertoires in COVID-19. Study at large: The study drew acute and convalescent COVID-19 samples from the United States, Italy and Spain.

Losses at the gene ends were 0 bases for V and 5 bases for J; bases not matched to a gene: 8. CDR3 length: 15 amino acids. Germline CDR1 and CDR2: SGHRS and YFSETQ. Profiled with immunoSEQ multiplex PCR; TCRdb holds only in-frame clones, not every one. Here the sample spans over 150,000 clones, approximately 84% being singletons. In terms of age and location, participants ranged from about 18 to 95 years and lived in about two dozen US areas. Recovered participants had two consecutive negative NP/OP PCR tests, healthcare professional clearance, or symptom resolution. This chain links TRBV5-1 with TRBJ2-7; 7 positions match TRBD1. The clonotype was recovered from a woman in her 50s who had recovered from COVID-19. Sample: PBMCs or T cells enriched from blood (not recorded which). The CDR3 DNA reads TGCGCCAGCAGCTTGGAAAACAGGGGAGCGGACGAGCAGTACTTC. It codes for CASSLENRGADEQYF.